This entry concerns a single T cell receptor beta chain. Its cognate antigen is unknown. This sample is part of a study of lymphopenia after photon versus proton radiotherapy. Sequencing was performed with immunoSEQ multiplex PCR; in TCRdb, only in-frame clones are kept and a portion is missing. The profile covers under 80,000 clones, with around 87% appearing a single time and roughly 2.1% taken by the ten largest. Findings and limits, study-wide: Better survival with proton therapy was suggested as possible, not demonstrated. Oligoclonal CD8+ Temra expansion after nadir drove photon patients' diversity drop.

Between the trimmed V and J ends, which lost 1 base and 7 bases, there was a span of 8 bases. CDR1 is SGHAT and CDR2 is FQNNGV in the germline V gene. The length of the CDR3 is 13 residues. V is TRBV11-2 and J is TRBJ1-3; D uncertain. The source is a man aged 35-49 years with gastric cancer. Sequences were derived from peripheral blood, sampled from a patient treated with photon-based radiotherapy. The DNA of the CDR3 is TGTGCCAGCAGCTTAGGAGCTAAGAACACCATATATTTT. Translation gives CASSLGAKNTIYF.